These T cell receptor beta chains were read from a single sample in a study of glioma-infiltrating T cells. TCRdb recomputed calls from the multiplex PCR reads with MiXCR, one row per CDR3 protein. The table shows 150,000 to 200,000 distinct CDR3 sequences, with 30% to 40% occurring only once. Material for sequencing was glioma tissue, nonneoplastic brain tissue, or PBMCs (not recorded which). Receptor source: a human donor with low-grade glioma or glioblastoma, undergoing nonglioma brain surgery, or in good health (not recorded which). Both conserved end residues are part of each CDR3. Each record gives: D gene, CDR3 length, clone size, J gene, V gene, CDR3 protein, CDR3 DNA. D genes are given only for firm matches. Not all rows give a size; the values are once, few, many and, for expanded clones, a class.

d_call: .
cdr3_length: 13
clone_size: once
j_call: TRBJ2-5
v_call: TRBV18
cdr3_aa: CASSTPSAESNFF
cdr3_nt: TGTGCCAGCTCAACACCTTCCGCCGAGTCAAATTTCTTC

d_call: TRBD1
cdr3_length: 14
clone_size: many
j_call: TRBJ2-7
v_call: TRBV6-1
cdr3_aa: CASSPGTGSREQYF
cdr3_nt: TGTGCCAGCAGCCCCGGGACAGGGTCTCGAGAGCAGTACTTC

d_call: .
cdr3_length: 15
clone_size: .
j_call: TRBJ2-7
v_call: TRBV25-1
cdr3_aa: CASSRFLAWVGEQYF
cdr3_nt: TGTGCCAGCAGTAGATTTCTAGCGTGGGTGGGGGAGCAGTACTTC

d_call: .
cdr3_length: 11
clone_size: many
j_call: TRBJ2-1
v_call: TRBV7-2
cdr3_aa: CASSLRNEQFF
cdr3_nt: TGTGCCAGCAGCTTACGTAATGAGCAGTTCTTC

d_call: .
cdr3_length: 16
clone_size: few
j_call: TRBJ2-3
v_call: TRBV9
cdr3_aa: CASSLLGDTATDTQYF
cdr3_nt: TGTGCCAGCAGCTTGCTGGGGGACACGGCCACAGATACGCAGTATTTT

d_call: .
cdr3_length: 17
clone_size: .
j_call: TRBJ1-2
v_call: TRBV6-9
cdr3_aa: CASSYSNCHSGVYGYTF
cdr3_nt: TGTGCCAGCAGTTACTCGAATTGTCATTCTGGTGTCTATGGCTACACCTTC

d_call: .
cdr3_length: 13
clone_size: many
j_call: TRBJ2-7
v_call: TRBV20-1
cdr3_aa: CSARDVITYEQYF
cdr3_nt: TGCAGTGCTAGAGATGTGATAACCTACGAGCAGTACTTC

d_call: TRBD1
cdr3_length: 19
clone_size: many
j_call: TRBJ2-6
v_call: TRBV27
cdr3_aa: CASSSDPGQGVSGANVLTF
cdr3_nt: TGTGCCAGCAGTTCAGATCCGGGACAGGGGGTCTCTGGGGCCAACGTCCTGACTTTC

d_call: .
cdr3_length: 14
clone_size: few
j_call: TRBJ2-7
v_call: TRBV5-4
cdr3_aa: CASRQAVGSYEQYF
cdr3_nt: TGTGCCAGCAGACAGGCAGTAGGCTCCTACGAGCAGTACTTC

d_call: .
cdr3_length: 13
clone_size: .
j_call: TRBJ2-1
v_call: TRBV7-2
cdr3_aa: CASIRDAYNEQLF
cdr3_nt: TGTGCCAGCATCCGGGACGCCTACAATGAGCAGCTCTTC

d_call: .
cdr3_length: 14
clone_size: .
j_call: TRBJ2-1
v_call: TRBV6-2/TRBV6-3
cdr3_aa: CASRLEGEVNEQFF
cdr3_nt: TGTGCCAGCAGACTTGAGGGGGAGGTCAATGAACAGTTCTTC

d_call: TRBD1
cdr3_length: 17
clone_size: few
j_call: TRBJ1-5
v_call: TRBV7-2
cdr3_aa: CASSLGKVQGARQPQHF
cdr3_nt: TGTGCCAGCAGCTTAGGGAAGGTACAGGGGGCACGTCAGCCCCAGCATTTT

d_call: .
cdr3_length: 13
clone_size: .
j_call: TRBJ1-1
v_call: TRBV29-1
cdr3_aa: CIVGGRANTEAFF
cdr3_nt: TGCATCGTTGGTGGCAGGGCCAACACTGAAGCTTTCTTT

d_call: .
cdr3_length: 15
clone_size: many
j_call: TRBJ1-2
v_call: TRBV10-3
cdr3_aa: CATTLAGEVDYGYTF
cdr3_nt: TGTGCCACTACACTAGCGGGAGAGGTAGACTATGGCTACACCTTC

d_call: .
cdr3_length: 16
clone_size: many
j_call: TRBJ2-1
v_call: TRBV6-1
cdr3_aa: CASSELRGSSYNEQFF
cdr3_nt: TGTGCCAGCAGTGAATTGAGGGGGAGCTCCTACAATGAGCAGTTCTTC

d_call: .
cdr3_length: 14
clone_size: .
j_call: TRBJ1-1
v_call: TRBV6-5
cdr3_aa: CASQPLGINTEAFF
cdr3_nt: TGTGCCAGCCAACCGCTGGGGATCAACACTGAAGCTTTCTTT

d_call: TRBD2
cdr3_length: 14
clone_size: .
j_call: TRBJ2-3
v_call: TRBV20-1
cdr3_aa: CSAKTGLAGVTQYF
cdr3_nt: TGCAGTGCCAAGACGGGACTAGCGGGAGTTACGCAGTATTTT

d_call: TRBD1
cdr3_length: 16
clone_size: .
j_call: TRBJ1-5
v_call: TRBV6-2/TRBV6-3
cdr3_aa: CASSYGQGRSNQPQHF
cdr3_nt: TGTGCCAGCAGTTACGGACAGGGACGGAGCAATCAGCCCCAGCATTTT

d_call: .
cdr3_length: 15
clone_size: many
j_call: TRBJ2-1
v_call: TRBV19
cdr3_aa: CASSLTRGSYNEQFF
cdr3_nt: TGTGCCAGTAGCCTGACTAGAGGCTCCTACAATGAGCAGTTCTTC

d_call: TRBD1
cdr3_length: 14
clone_size: few
j_call: TRBJ1-1
v_call: TRBV29-1
cdr3_aa: CSVEVYRDRIEAFF
cdr3_nt: TGCAGCGTTGAGGTTTATAGGGACAGGATTGAAGCTTTCTTT

d_call: .
cdr3_length: 11
clone_size: few
j_call: TRBJ2-1
v_call: TRBV12-5
cdr3_aa: CASGLSGEQFF
cdr3_nt: TGTGCTAGTGGTTTGTCGGGTGAGCAGTTCTTC

d_call: .
cdr3_length: 13
clone_size: .
j_call: TRBJ2-3
v_call: TRBV5-1
cdr3_aa: CASSASDTDTQYF
cdr3_nt: TGCGCCAGCAGCGCTAGCGACACAGATACGCAGTATTTT

d_call: .
cdr3_length: 11
clone_size: .
j_call: TRBJ2-1
v_call: TRBV20-1
cdr3_aa: CSARVVYEQFF
cdr3_nt: TGCAGTGCTAGAGTAGTATATGAGCAGTTCTTC

d_call: TRBD2
cdr3_length: 19
clone_size: many
j_call: TRBJ2-3
v_call: TRBV7-2
cdr3_aa: CASSLKMIAGVTSTDTQYF
cdr3_nt: TGTGCCAGCAGCTTAAAGATGATTGCGGGAGTTACTAGCACAGATACGCAGTATTTT

d_call: .
cdr3_length: 12
clone_size: many
j_call: TRBJ2-7
v_call: TRBV6-1
cdr3_aa: CASSPVSYEQYF
cdr3_nt: TGTGCCAGCAGTCCAGTATCCTACGAGCAGTACTTC

d_call: TRBD2
cdr3_length: 16
clone_size: few
j_call: TRBJ2-3
v_call: TRBV11-1
cdr3_aa: CASSPRGGGSTDTQYF
cdr3_nt: TGTGCCAGCAGCCCACGGGGGGGAGGGTCGACAGATACGCAGTATTTT

d_call: TRBD1
cdr3_length: 13
clone_size: many
j_call: TRBJ2-5
v_call: TRBV7-2
cdr3_aa: CASSWDRAETQYF
cdr3_nt: TGTGCCAGCAGCTGGGACAGGGCAGAGACCCAGTACTTC

d_call: TRBD1
cdr3_length: 16
clone_size: .
j_call: TRBJ2-3
v_call: TRBV11-2
cdr3_aa: CASSSSLGTGTDTQYF
cdr3_nt: TGTGCCAGCAGCTCGTCCTTAGGGACAGGCACAGATACGCAGTATTTT

d_call: TRBD2
cdr3_length: 16
clone_size: .
j_call: TRBJ2-3
v_call: TRBV7-6
cdr3_aa: CASSLSGTSGRDTQYF
cdr3_nt: TGTGCCAGCAGCTTATCCGGGACTAGCGGGAGAGATACGCAGTATTTT

d_call: .
cdr3_length: 15
clone_size: .
j_call: TRBJ1-1
v_call: TRBV27
cdr3_aa: CASSDTLTTNTEAFF
cdr3_nt: TGTGCCAGCAGTGACACCCTTACGACGAACACTGAAGCTTTCTTT

d_call: .
cdr3_length: 14
clone_size: .
j_call: TRBJ2-1
v_call: TRBV6-6
cdr3_aa: CASSYSNTVYEQFF
cdr3_nt: TGTGCCAGCAGTTACTCGAATACCGTGTATGAGCAGTTCTTC

d_call: .
cdr3_length: 14
clone_size: many
j_call: TRBJ2-7
v_call: TRBV3-1
cdr3_aa: CASSQGILAYEQYF
cdr3_nt: TGTGCCAGCAGCCAAGGGATCCTAGCCTACGAGCAGTACTTC

d_call: .
cdr3_length: 15
clone_size: many
j_call: TRBJ2-2
v_call: TRBV28
cdr3_aa: CASSFGGTGTGELFF
cdr3_nt: TGTGCCAGCAGTTTTGGGGGGACGGGCACCGGGGAGCTGTTTTTT

d_call: TRBD1
cdr3_length: 17
clone_size: .
j_call: TRBJ2-6
v_call: TRBV27
cdr3_aa: CAISRRDRAGRANVLTF
cdr3_nt: TGTGCCATCTCCCGGAGGGACAGGGCAGGTAGGGCCAACGTCCTGACTTTC

d_call: .
cdr3_length: 13
clone_size: .
j_call: TRBJ2-3
v_call: TRBV27
cdr3_aa: CASSLALTGTQYF
cdr3_nt: TGTGCCAGCAGTTTGGCGCTAACAGGTACGCAGTATTTT

d_call: .
cdr3_length: 14
clone_size: .
j_call: TRBJ1-6
v_call: TRBV27
cdr3_aa: CARPPEGLDSPLHF
cdr3_nt: TGTGCCAGACCTCCCGAGGGCTTAGATTCACCCCTCCACTTT

d_call: .
cdr3_length: 13
clone_size: few
j_call: TRBJ2-6
v_call: TRBV2
cdr3_aa: CASSAVRANVLTF
cdr3_nt: TGTGCCAGCAGCGCCGTGCGGGCCAACGTCCTGACTTTC

d_call: .
cdr3_length: 15
clone_size: .
j_call: TRBJ1-1
v_call: TRBV15
cdr3_aa: CATSGRQDLNTEASF
cdr3_nt: TGTGCCACCAGCGGTCGGCAGGACTTGAACACTGAAGCTTCCTTT

d_call: .
cdr3_length: 15
clone_size: many
j_call: TRBJ1-1
v_call: TRBV5-4
cdr3_aa: CASSLLGRENTEAFF
cdr3_nt: TGCGCCAGCAGTCTCCTGGGACGGGAAAACACTGAAGCTTTCTTT

d_call: .
cdr3_length: 14
clone_size: .
j_call: TRBJ2-5
v_call: TRBV5-6
cdr3_aa: CASSLVSNQETQYF
cdr3_nt: TGTGCCAGCAGCTTGGTGTCGAACCAAGAGACCCAGTACTTC

d_call: TRBD2
cdr3_length: 15
clone_size: many
j_call: TRBJ2-7
v_call: TRBV6-1
cdr3_aa: CASRQLATASYEQYF
cdr3_nt: TGTGCCAGCAGACAACTAGCGACAGCCTCCTACGAGCAGTACTTC

d_call: .
cdr3_length: 10
clone_size: many
j_call: TRBJ2-1
v_call: TRBV20-1
cdr3_aa: CSASEQEQFF
cdr3_nt: TGCAGTGCCTCGGAACAGGAGCAGTTCTTC

d_call: .
cdr3_length: 15
clone_size: .
j_call: TRBJ2-6
v_call: TRBV7-2
cdr3_aa: CASSFSFSGANVLTF
cdr3_nt: TGTGCCAGCAGCTTTTCTTTCTCTGGGGCCAACGTCCTGACTTTC

d_call: TRBD2
cdr3_length: 14
clone_size: .
j_call: TRBJ2-1
v_call: TRBV6-7
cdr3_aa: CATLRTSGYNEQFF
cdr3_nt: TGTGCCACCCTCCGGACTAGCGGGTACAATGAGCAGTTCTTC

d_call: TRBD1
cdr3_length: 16
clone_size: .
j_call: TRBJ1-1
v_call: TRBV29-1
cdr3_aa: CSVVEGQGAGWTEAFF
cdr3_nt: TGCAGCGTTGTTGAGGGACAGGGGGCTGGATGGACTGAAGCTTTCTTT

d_call: .
cdr3_length: 14
clone_size: many
j_call: TRBJ2-7
v_call: TRBV6-2/TRBV6-3
cdr3_aa: CASSYLGGSYEQYF
cdr3_nt: TGTGCCAGCAGTTACTTGGGAGGCTCCTACGAGCAGTACTTC

d_call: TRBD2
cdr3_length: 22
clone_size: .
j_call: TRBJ2-3
v_call: TRBV7-2
cdr3_aa: CASSPHPARRSGRRGVTDTQYF
cdr3_nt: TGCGCCAGCAGCCCCCACCCAGCTCGACGTAGCGGGAGGAGAGGAGTAACAGATACGCAGTATTTT